The 12 T cell receptor beta chains listed next were all sequenced from one sample in a study of blood T cell repertoires in COVID-19. TCRdb's table, derived via immunoSEQ multiplex PCR, lists solely in-frame clones and lacks some. The sample lists roughly 320,000 clones, over 90% seen once, with roughly 3.9% in the top ten. The sequencing input was PBMCs or T cells enriched from blood (not recorded which). Receptor source: a woman aged 30 to 39 who had been exposed to COVID-19.

The rearrangement links TRBV2 to TRBJ1-5, with 8 positions matching TRBD1. This CDR3 has 16 residues. V lost 3 bases to trimming and J lost 5 bases; unmatched junction nucleotides: 9. Germline CDR1 SNHLY, CDR2 FYNNEI. The CDR3: CASSEEAGGMYQPQHF. The CDR3 bases are TGTGCCAGCAGTGAGGAGGCAGGGGGCATGTATCAGCCCCAGCATTTT.

V gene TRBV5-5 combines with J gene TRBJ2-1; D gene unclear. Per germline, CDR1 SGHKS and CDR2 YYEKEE (reference sequence). This CDR3 spans 12 amino acids. The ends were cut back, 0 bases at V and 6 bases at J, with 4 bases in the middle. Here the CDR3 reads CASSLVRNEQFF. The DNA for the CDR3 is TGTGCCAGCAGCTTGGTGCGCAATGAGCAGTTCTTC.

CDR3 sequence (DNA): TGTGCCAGCAGCGTAGCGGTGTACTCTGGAAACACCATATATTTT. This encodes CASSVAVYSGNTIYF. This chain links TRBV9 with TRBJ1-3, with no clear D. This CDR3 has 15 residues. Per the germline V gene, CDR1 is SGDLS and CDR2 is YYNGEE. Trimming pared 0 bases from V and 0 bases from J, leaving 7 bases between.

The chain carries TRBV19 and TRBJ1-2; D is unclear. From germline, CDR1 is LNHDA and CDR2 SQIVND (reference sequence). This CDR3 is built from 13 residues. Trimming took off 5 bases at V and 4 bases at J, with 11 bases between the two ends. In DNA, the CDR3 is TGTGCCAGTAGTGCGGGCAGCGTCTATGGCTACACCTTC. Translated, it gives CASSAGSVYGYTF.

The chain joins TRBV6-2 or TRBV6-3 to TRBJ2-5, with a tentative D call TRBD1 (6 bases). The CDR3 has 15 amino acids. Per the germline V gene, CDR1 is MNHEY and CDR2 is SVGEGT. Between the trimmed V and J ends, which lost 5 bases and 3 bases, there was a span of 16 bases. CDR3: CASSTQGRVEETQYF. The CDR3 DNA reads as TGTGCCAGCAGTACCCAGGGGCGGGTTGAAGAGACCCAGTACTTC.

This chain uses TRBV18 with TRBJ1-5; TRBD1 matches 9 bases. The J segment lost 3 bases and the V segment lost 3 bases, leaving 3 bases of the junction unmatched. Germline V gene lookup returns CDR1 KGHSH and CDR2 LQKENI. This CDR3 is built from 15 residues. The CDR3 protein is CASSPGTGINQPQHF. The CDR3 DNA reads TGTGCCAGCTCACCCGGGACAGGGATCAATCAGCCCCAGCATTTT. The full variable domain, its missing parts supplied by reference TRBV18 and TRBJ1-5, is NAGVMQNPRHLVRRRGQEARLRCSPMKGHSHVYWYRQLPEEGLKFMVYLQKENIIDESGMPKERFSAEFPKEGPSILRIQQVVRGDSAAYFCASSPGTGINQPQHFGDGTRLSIL.

The chain uses TRBV7-2 and TRBJ2-3; 9 bases agree with TRBD2. Germline-derived CDR1 and CDR2 are SGHTA and FQGNSA. The CDR3 has 16 amino acids. Trimming at V came to 3 bases and at J to 2 bases, leaving 6 bases not matched to a gene. For the CDR3, the DNA is TGTGCCAGCAGCTTTTGGCGCGGGGGGGACACAGATACGCAGTATTTT. Its protein product is CASSFWRGGDTDTQYF.

The chain carries TRBV27 and TRBJ1-2; no reliable D call. Germline V gene data show CDR1 as MNHEY and CDR2 as SMNVEV (reference sequence). Trimming took off 3 bases at V and 7 bases at J, with 9 bases between the two ends. The CDR3 totals 12 residues. CDR3 protein: CASSFPGAGYTF. Here the CDR3 DNA reads TGTGCCAGCAGTTTCCCCGGTGCTGGCTACACCTTC.

This sequence joins TRBV5-1 and TRBJ2-2, with D uncertain. V was trimmed by 1 base and J by 0 bases, leaving 7 bases between them. CDR1 is SGHRS, CDR2 YFSETQ, per germline. The CDR3 is made up of 15 amino acids. CDR3 DNA sequence: TGCGCCAGCAGCTTGCAGGCCCCGAACACCGGGGAGCTGTTTTTT. As protein: CASSLQAPNTGELFF. The variable domain in full, completed from reference TRBV5-1 and TRBJ2-2, reads KAGVTQTPRYLIKTRGQQVTLSCSPISGHRSVSWYQQTPGQGLQFLFEYFSETQRNKGNFPGRFSGRQFSNSRSEMNVSTLELGDSALYLCASSLQAPNTGELFFGEGSRLTVL.

The rearrangement uses TRBV7-3 and TRBJ1-1; D is uncertain. The V and J ends lost 5 bases and 10 bases respectively, with 17 bases between them. Germline CDR1 reads SGHTA; CDR2 reads FQGTGA. This CDR3 is built from 13 residues. The CDR3 spells CASSPRGGIGAFF. In nucleotides, the CDR3 is TGTGCCAGCAGCCCCCGGGGAGGCATCGGAGCTTTCTTT.

The V gene is TRBV3-1 (or the pseudogene TRBV3-2), the J gene TRBJ1-2, with TRBD1 matching 7 bases. CDR3 length: 14 amino acids. Germline CDR1 reads LGHDT; CDR2 reads YNNKEL (reference sequence). V was pared by 3 bases and J by 8 bases, with 9 bases of the junction left unmatched. CDR3 residues: CASSHRDSALGYTF. As DNA, the CDR3 is TGTGCCAGCAGCCACCGGGACAGTGCCTTGGGCTACACCTTC.

The rearrangement links TRBV3-1 (or the pseudogene TRBV3-2) to TRBJ2-5; possible D gene TRBD2, 7 bases. The length of the CDR3 is 14 residues. CDR1 LGHDT and CDR2 YNNKEL come from the germline V gene (reference sequence). Trimming removed 4 bases from V and 5 bases from J, with 14 bases in between. This CDR3 reads CASSLGGARETQYF. CDR3 bases: TGTGCCAGCAGCCTAGGGGGGGCCCGTGAGACCCAGTACTTC.